Listed here is a single TCR beta chain. The assay was immunoSEQ multiplex PCR, and TCRdb's table has in-frame clones only and misses some. Among around 250,000 clones listed, around 84% were seen once. This sample is drawn from a study of blood T cell repertoires in COVID-19. The CDR3 has 16 amino acids. Germline CDR1 reads KGHSH; CDR2 reads LQKENI. Deletions cut 0 bases from V and 0 bases from J, with 12 bases between. The source is a woman aged 18-29 years with acute or convalescent COVID-19. The genes are TRBV18 and TRBJ2-7; perhaps TRBD1 as D (5 bases). Material for sequencing was peripheral blood. The CDR3 nucleotides read TGTGCCAGCTCACCACCAGGCAGGGCCATCTCCTACGAGCAGTACTTC. This sequence encodes CASSPPGRAISYEQYF. The full variable domain, in which reference TRBV18 and TRBJ2-7 provide the parts outside the CDR3, is NAGVMQNPRHLVRRRGQEARLRCSPMKGHSHVYWYRQLPEEGLKFMVYLQKENIIDESGMPKERFSAEFPKEGPSILRIQQVVRGDSAAYFCASSPPGRAISYEQYFGPGTRLTVT.